This T cell receptor beta chain was found in a study of T cells in Graves' hyperthyroidism and ophthalmopathy. Study-level points and caveats: Ophthalmopathy got predicted by the model a median around 6.8 months before its onset. In the blood, most expanded thyroid clonotypes above 0.001 appeared as well.

Amplification of TCR beta CDR3 regions was performed using RNA transcripts as template. Initially, a first-round RT-PCR of the TCR CDR3 employed the HTBI primer set. TCRdb processed the multiplex PCR reads anew with MiXCR; each CDR3 protein has one entry. The sample includes under 70,000 distinct CDR3 sequences, about 50% of them seen just once. The CDR3 loop spans 14 amino acids. In germline, CDR1 is GTSNPN, CDR2 SVGIG (reference sequence). With respect to this clonotype: Its antigen remains unidentified. Possible read error: a much larger clone is one base away.

About 10 ml fresh peripheral blood yielded the PBMCs. The sample was blood. The receptor's source is a woman aged 60-75 years with Graves' ophthalmopathy. The chain employs TRBV30 and TRBJ1-6, with a weak D call TRBD1 (6 bases). The CDR3: CAWGVGQPGLLLHF. The CDR3 DNA sequence: TGTGCCTGGGGTGTCGGACAGCCTGGGCTGTTGCTCCACTTT.